These T cell receptor beta chains were read from a single sample in a study of blood T cell repertoires in COVID-19. Sequencing used immunoSEQ multiplex PCR; TCRdb keeps in-frame clones, though not all of them. The sample contains about 37,000 clones, 80% to 90% of which appear only once. Sequencing was carried out using peripheral blood. Receptors originate from a human donor in a cohort sampled during active COVID-19. Both conserved end residues are trimmed from each CDR3. Fields, in order: CDR3 protein, J gene, CDR3 length, V gene.

ATRRDSYTDTQY | TRBJ2-3 | 12 | TRBV24-1
ASSLIAWSTDTQY | TRBJ2-3 | 13 | TRBV7-2
ASRTGTGNTIY | TRBJ1-3 | 11 | TRBV10-2
ATSRVSGTSSGGLF | TRBJ1-4 | 14 | TRBV24-1
ASSVSRADSPLH | TRBJ1-6 | 12 | TRBV9
ASSYQGQHAYEQY | TRBJ2-7 | 13 | TRBV6-5
ASSEGLAGGFTDTQY | TRBJ2-3 | 15 | TRBV9
ASSEQRAKNIQY | TRBJ2-4 | 12 | TRBV18
ASSPGYGGREQY | TRBJ2-7 | 12 | TRBV18
ASSSGQHTGELF | TRBJ2-2 | 12 | TRBV7-3
ASSSGQFTDTQY | TRBJ2-3 | 12 | TRBV5-8
ASSKYREMKTQY | TRBJ2-5 | 12 | TRBV21-1
ASSYSRQITGELF | TRBJ2-2 | 13 | TRBV6-5
ASSLERGVAGELF | TRBJ2-2 | 13 | TRBV7-8
ASSPGVPGANYGYT | TRBJ1-2 | 14 | TRBV18
ASSRDRGNQPQH | TRBJ1-5 | 12 | TRBV9
ASSETRQGAREQF | TRBJ2-1 | 13 | TRBV10-2
ASSLGMGPNQPQH | TRBJ1-5 | 13 | TRBV5-4
ASSQAGQVSGNTIY | TRBJ1-3 | 14 | TRBV3-1/TRBV3-2
ATSGGYQETQY | TRBJ2-5 | 11 | TRBV24-1
ASSPETSGGYNEQF | TRBJ2-1 | 14 | TRBV18
ASSPKRNVQETQY | TRBJ2-5 | 13 | TRBV11-2
ATGTDVKETQY | TRBJ2-5 | 11 | TRBV5-4
SVETGVSPEAF | TRBJ1-1 | 11 | TRBV29-1
ASSSTGNTGELF | TRBJ2-2 | 12 | TRBV6-5
ASSSTGRQPQH | TRBJ1-5 | 11 | TRBV6-2/TRBV6-3
ASSRRTGELIYT | TRBJ1-2 | 12 | TRBV3-1/TRBV3-2
ASSQEAQGNGWSPLH | TRBJ1-6 | 15 | TRBV4-3
ASSFGTFGQSNTEAF | TRBJ1-1 | 15 | TRBV11-2
ASSLRVDAGELF | TRBJ2-2 | 12 | TRBV5-1
ASSPREGRSLYGYT | TRBJ1-2 | 14 | TRBV9
ASSKMERNNYYYDEQY | TRBJ2-7 | 16 | TRBV21-1
ASNSPGTGADTQY | TRBJ2-3 | 13 | TRBV28
ASSGGQGNTIY | TRBJ1-3 | 11 | TRBV5-1
ASSLASGDYEQY | TRBJ2-7 | 12 | TRBV5-1
ASSLGQGSYNSPLH | TRBJ1-6 | 14 | TRBV7-2
ASSLSGGQETQY | TRBJ2-5 | 12 | TRBV7-7
ASSLTGVDYGYT | TRBJ1-2 | 12 | TRBV7-8
ARNRDRAFHTGELF | TRBJ2-2 | 14 | TRBV10-1
ASTKGGTANTGELF | TRBJ2-2 | 14 | TRBV28
ATGGTGGTNEQF | TRBJ2-1 | 12 | TRBV24-1
ASSYSFLSGNTIY | TRBJ1-3 | 13 | TRBV6-5
ASRSAGGYGYT | TRBJ1-2 | 11 | TRBV7-6
ATSAGETQY | TRBJ2-5 | 9 | TRBV24-1
ASSLDWTAYEQY | TRBJ2-7 | 12 | TRBV7-2
ASSQGRGGRETQY | TRBJ2-5 | 13 | TRBV14
ASSSPGLGETQY | TRBJ2-5 | 12 | TRBV5-1
ASGGGVLNSPLH | TRBJ1-6 | 12 | TRBV4-1
ASSLGRGNGELF | TRBJ2-2 | 12 | TRBV5-4
ASSLEPGGGREQY | TRBJ2-7 | 13 | TRBV5-1
ASSPRDSSRGYT | TRBJ1-2 | 12 | TRBV7-2
ASSGTGVNRGNQPQH | TRBJ1-5 | 15 | TRBV19
ASSLAQGGNYGYT | TRBJ1-2 | 13 | TRBV5-4
AVGTGGFQPQH | TRBJ1-5 | 11 | TRBV10-3
ASRRGTGGGFQPQH | TRBJ1-5 | 14 | TRBV28
ASARGGGTGELF | TRBJ2-2 | 12 | TRBV12-5
ASRSSGTGLYNEQF | TRBJ2-1 | 14 | TRBV7-2